This TCR beta chain was captured in a study of blood T cells in healthy people across ages (dated by TCRdb to the mid-2010s). For context, the study as a whole: In model experiments, template switching captured about one uniquely barcoded TCR beta cDNA molecule for every two T cells. Using deep sequencing normalized with unique cDNA molecular identifiers, the study measured how TCR beta repertoire diversity changes with age. Four age groups were formed from the donors: young (average roughly 15 years), middle-aged (around 39), aged (over 55) and long-lived (approximately 80). Using the same blood draw, the study looked at two additional independent replicas of 1 million unique cDNA reads for two donors, one aged 18 to 29 and the other aged 80 or older. To avoid experimental bias, donors of different ages were distributed randomly across sequencing lanes.

This clonotype turned up a few times. Its antigen is not yet known. No base-level quality is on record; no much larger clone is a single base apart. Receptor amplification or capture employed 5' RACE. TCRdb names Illumina HiSeq 2500 as the instrument used. The second PCR ran for roughly 6 to 11 cycles and used a J-beta primer mix along with a sample-barcoded 5' primer. A template-switch 5' adaptor carrying 12 random nucleotides introduced a unique molecular identifier onto each TCR beta cDNA molecule. Each sample yielded at least 2.5 million CDR3-containing paired-end reads. First-strand cDNA was synthesized from all RNA with the Mint cDNA synthesis kit, primed by a TRBC-specific oligonucleotide. Following uracil-DNA glycosylase treatment, all cDNA underwent a first 18-cycle PCR with the universal primers M1SS and BC2_uni_R. In the source study's methods: For normalization, 1 million high-quality reads were randomly selected from each sample, with every read carrying a distinct molecular identifier. Instead of being binned into consensus sequences, reads with shared molecular identifiers were discarded. MiTCR, run with a Q25 quality threshold and the strictest error-elimination algorithm, handled CDR3 identification, clonotype clustering and error correction. A nonparametric unseen species model with Euler transformation was used to estimate lower-bound total TCR beta diversity. TCRdb reprocessing: public reads trimmed at Q25 with fastp, clones called with MiXCR, in-frame beta chains kept. Entries are consolidated by CDR3 protein sequence, retaining the most common genes and DNA. Here the V and J calls rest on TCRdb's processing, not on the authors' analysis. Across this sample there are roughly 680,000 distinct CDR3 sequences, with around 20% seen only once. Of the sample, roughly 3.4% is held by the ten largest clones.

What the research found in general, with its limitations: Donor CMV infection status was unknown, potentially confounding age-related changes in expanded clonotypes. As age increased, observed TCR beta diversity per million T cells dropped in a roughly linear way, and a significant reduction was already evident by age around 41. Conclusive comparison of naive and antigen-experienced compartments was prevented by the profiling of bulk unsorted PBMCs. The long-lived group showed more naive CD4+ T cells, fewer expanded clones and increased TCR diversity than the aged group, suggesting age selection. Total diversity estimates from one million sequenced T cells were considered lower bounds and underestimates. A strong correlation was found between observed TCR beta diversity and the percentage of naive T cells measured by flow cytometry.

Donors were around 37 systemically healthy Caucasian individuals from Russia aged roughly 6 to 100 years. Ten milliliters of peripheral blood were drawn from each donor into EDTA-treated Vacutainer tubes. Ficoll-Paque density-gradient centrifugation was used to isolate PBMCs, with at least 7 million per sample. Total RNA was extracted from PBMCs with Trizol reagent, with at least 6 micrograms obtained per sample. For every donor, flow cytometry on a PBMC aliquot measured the percentage of naive CD45RAhigh/CD27high T cells. Sequenced sample: blood. The receptor was isolated from a man aged 65 to 85 in good health.

At the DNA level, the sequence is TGCAGCGTTTTTCCAGCAGGGGACACCGGGGAGCTGTTTTTT. Translated, it gives CSVFPAGDTGELFF. The sequence joins TRBV29-1 to TRBJ2-2, with a tentative D gene TRBD1 over 6 matching bases. The CDR3 goes from the cysteine to the phenylalanine over 14 residues. Kept here is only the CDR3 DNA, which spans 42 bases and is read in frame from base 1. Sequences SQVTM (CDR1) and ANQGSEA (CDR2) are obtained from the germline V gene. V loses 5 bases of germline sequence and J loses 3 bases, and the interval between the two ends is 13 bases.